These 21 T cell receptor beta chains came from one sample sequenced in a study of blood T cell repertoires in COVID-19. Sequencing was performed with immunoSEQ multiplex PCR; in TCRdb, only in-frame clones are kept and a portion is missing. The table includes about 150,000 clones, about four fifths detected once. The specimen sequenced was peripheral blood. These receptors were obtained from a man aged 60 to 75 with acute or convalescent COVID-19.

The J gene is TRBJ2-7, the V gene TRBV11-2; 10 bases line up with TRBD2. After removal of 4 bases from V and 1 base from J, the junction contained 10 bases not matched to a gene. The length of the CDR3 is 17 residues. Germline CDR1 reads SGHAT; CDR2 reads FQNNGV. The CDR3 reads CASSSLAGARESYEQYF. For the CDR3, the DNA is TGTGCCAGCAGCTCGCTAGCGGGAGCCAGAGAATCCTACGAGCAGTACTTC.

This chain links TRBV19 with TRBJ1-3; TRBD1 is a possible D gene (5 bases). The V gene lost 7 bases and the J gene lost 2 bases, with 12 bases spanning the gap. The CDR3 has 14 amino acids. Germline-derived CDR1 and CDR2 are LNHDA and SQIVND (reference sequence). The CDR3 reads CASTLGGAGNTIYF. CDR3 DNA sequence: TGTGCCAGTACCCTCGGGGGGGCTGGAAACACCATATATTTT.

This clone was observed once. This chain links TRBV7-8 with TRBJ2-3; a possible D gene is TRBD2 (6 bases). Trimming took off 6 bases at V and 0 bases at J, with 16 bases between the two ends. The CDR3 has 16 residues. Germline lookup yields CDR1 SGHVS and CDR2 FQNEAQ. CDR3 amino acids: CASSPAGGTSTDTQYF. CDR3 nucleotide sequence: TGTGCCAGCAGTCCCGCCGGGGGAACTAGCACAGATACGCAGTATTTT.

The J gene is TRBJ2-1, the V gene TRBV9; 10 nucleotides match TRBD2. Germline V gene sequence: CDR1 SGDLS, CDR2 YYNGEE. The junction had 11 bases not matched to a gene; V was cut back by 3 bases and J by 8 bases. The CDR3 is 16 residues long. CDR3 in DNA: TGTGCCAGCAGCGCCCCCGGGACTAGCGTTGGCCATGAGCAGTTCTTC. This codes for CASSAPGTSVGHEQFF.

The rearrangement uses TRBV19 and TRBJ2-1; 10 bases agree with TRBD2. The germline V gene has CDR1 LNHDA and CDR2 SQIVND (reference sequence). Trimming took 2 bases from V and 6 from J; bases not matched to a gene: 7. The CDR3 consists of 16 residues. The DNA for the CDR3 is TGTGCCAGTAGTATACTAGCGGGAGCCTCTTTCAATGAGCAGTTCTTC. This sequence encodes CASSILAGASFNEQFF.

The V gene is TRBV29-1, the J gene TRBJ2-1; weak D call: TRBD1 (6 bases). Germline V gene lookup returns CDR1 SQVTM and CDR2 ANQGSEA. There are 14 residues in the CDR3. Trimming cost V 3 bases and J 6 bases, with 15 bases left between them. This CDR3 reads CSVDPGQLINEQFF. The CDR3 DNA reads TGCAGCGTTGACCCCGGACAGCTAATCAATGAGCAGTTCTTC.

V and J are TRBV28 and TRBJ1-5, with a tentative D call TRBD1 (6 bases). Germline V gives CDR1 MDHEN, CDR2 SYDVKM. The CDR3 extends over 15 amino acids. V was trimmed by 6 bases and J by 2 bases, leaving 14 bases between them. CDR3 amino acids: CASRDSGGGNQPQHF. The CDR3 DNA follows: TGTGCCAGCAGGGACAGTGGGGGTGGCAATCAGCCCCAGCATTTT.

This clone was seen more than once but under ten times. This chain joins TRBV3-1 (or the pseudogene TRBV3-2) and TRBJ1-2; D unclear. The CDR3 is made up of 14 amino acids. The germline V gene has CDR1 LGHDT and CDR2 YNNKEL (reference sequence). Trimming cost V 0 bases and J 8 bases, with 13 bases left between them. The CDR3 here is CASSQDSPLLGYTF. CDR3 DNA sequence: TGTGCCAGCAGCCAAGATAGCCCGCTTTTAGGCTACACCTTC.

Note on this clone: One end of the junction is discordant with germline, which a read error may explain. The CDR3 DNA follows: TGTGCCAGTAGTATAGGGGCAGAGAAAACCTTCTTC. Its protein is CASSIGAEKTFF. The V and J genes are TRBV19 and TRBJ2-7; D gene uncertain. In germline, CDR1 is LNHDA, CDR2 SQIVND (reference sequence). This CDR3 is 12 amino acids long.

The rearrangement links TRBV6-5 to TRBJ2-7; the match to TRBD2 covers 7 bases. CDR3 length: 14 amino acids. The junction had 10 bases not matched to a gene; V was cut back by 6 bases and J by 5 bases. Germline CDR1 is MNHEY and CDR2 is SVGAGI. The CDR3 DNA sequence: TGTGCCAGCAGGCACGGACTAGTTTCCCACGAGCAGTACTTC. Amino acid sequence: CASRHGLVSHEQYF.

J is TRBJ2-1 and V is TRBV11-3, with D hard to call. Germline CDR1 reads SGHNT; CDR2 reads YENEEA. The CDR3 totals 15 residues. V was clipped by 2 bases and J by 6 bases, with 14 bases between them. CDR3 sequence: CASSLISSGSNEQFF. The CDR3 DNA reads TGTGCCAGCAGCTTAATCTCTAGTGGTAGCAATGAGCAGTTCTTC.

This sequence joins TRBV5-1 and TRBJ2-1; TRBD2 agrees at 11 bases. Per the germline V gene, CDR1 is SGHRS and CDR2 is YFSETQ. The CDR3 spans 14 residues. Trimming removed 1 base from V and 9 bases from J; junction bases left unmatched: 3. This CDR3 is CASSLTSGSGEQFF. Here the CDR3 DNA reads TGCGCCAGCAGCTTGACTAGCGGGAGCGGTGAGCAGTTCTTC.

Only one count was recorded for this clone. The rearrangement links TRBV6-5 to TRBJ1-6; 7 nucleotides align to TRBD1. Germline assignment: CDR1 MNHEY and CDR2 SVGAGI. CDR3 length: 14 amino acids. V shed 4 bases and J 6 bases; nucleotides not matched to a gene: 3. CDR3 nucleotide sequence: TGTGCCAGCAGTTTGGGACAGCCTAATTCACCCCTCCACTTT. Residues: CASSLGQPNSPLHF.

A remark on this clone: Relative to the germline gene, one junction end is altered; a read error may explain this. The J gene is TRBJ2-7, the V gene TRBV6-2 or TRBV6-3; 8 bases map to TRBD1. CDR1 and CDR2 from the germline V gene are MNHEY and SVGEGT. The CDR3 runs 14 residues. CDR3 residues: CASSHSGTGYEQYF. The CDR3, as DNA: TGTGCCAGCAGTCACTCCGGGACAGGCTACGAGCAGTACTTC.

This clone has at least ten counts. The chain employs TRBV2 and TRBJ1-5; no reliable D call. Trimming cost V 2 bases and J 11 bases, with 10 bases left between them. CDR3 length equals 12 residues. Per the germline V gene, CDR1 is SNHLY and CDR2 is FYNNEI. The CDR3 nucleotides are TGTGCCAGCAGTGAATACCGACATGCCCAGCATTTT. Translating it yields CASSEYRHAQHF.

This chain uses TRBV2 with TRBJ2-1; 10 bases match TRBD2. V shed 6 bases, J shed 2 bases, and the junction held 4 bases outside the gene matches. Per the germline V gene, CDR1 is SNHLY and CDR2 is FYNNEI. This CDR3 comprises 15 residues. Written as DNA, the CDR3 is TGTGCCAGCAGCCGAGCGGGGGGGGCCTACAATGAGCAGTTCTTC. It encodes CASSRAGGAYNEQFF. The variable domain in full, completed from reference TRBV2 and TRBJ2-1, reads EPEVTQTPSHQVTQMGQEVILRCVPISNHLYFYWYRQILGQKVEFLVSFYNNEISEKSEIFDDQFSVERPDGSNFTLKIRSTKLEDSAMYFCASSRAGGAYNEQFFGPGTRLTVL.

This chain connects TRBV5-6 to TRBJ2-5; 8 bases are a match to TRBD2. The CDR3 sequence is 15 residues long. The V gene's germline CDR1 is SGHDT and CDR2 YYEEEE. V shed 2 bases and J 2 bases; nucleotides not matched to a gene: 5. CDR3 residues: CASSFRLAFQETQYF. In DNA, the CDR3 is TGTGCCAGCAGCTTTAGACTAGCGTTTCAAGAGACCCAGTACTTC. The variable domain in full, completed from reference TRBV5-6 and TRBJ2-5, reads DAGVTQSPTHLIKTRGQQVTLRCSPKSGHDTVSWYQQALGQGPQFIFQYYEEEERQRGNFPDRFSGHQFPNYSSELNVNALLLGDSALYLCASSFRLAFQETQYFGPGTRLLVL.

The rearrangement joins TRBV16 to TRBJ1-6; 11 positions agree with TRBD1. CDR3 length: 15 residues. The germline CDR1 and CDR2 sequences are KGHSY and FQNENV. Trimming took 3 bases from V and 8 from J; bases not matched to a gene: 3. The CDR3 DNA is TGTGCCAGCAGCCACCGGGACAGGGGGTATTCACCCCTCCACTTT. Its protein product is CASSHRDRGYSPLHF. Supplemented by reference TRBV16 and TRBJ1-6, the full variable domain reads GEEVAQTPKHLVRGEGQKAKLYCAPIKGHSYVFWYQQVLKNEFKFLISFQNENVFDETGMPKERFSAKCLPNSPCSLEIQATKLEDSAVYFCASSHRDRGYSPLHFGNGTRLTVT.

The CDR3 protein is CASSLVTGGDYGYTF. In DNA, the CDR3 is TGCGCCAGCAGCTTGGTGACAGGGGGCGACTATGGCTACACCTTC. V and J are TRBV5-1 and TRBJ1-2, with 10 bases aligning to TRBD1. The CDR3 totals 15 residues. CDR1 is SGHRS, CDR2 YFSETQ, per germline. J was trimmed by 3 bases and V by 0 bases; bases with no gene match: 2.

The gene calls are TRBV7-9 and TRBJ2-3, with D perhaps matching TRBD1 (5 bases). With 3 bases removed from V and 5 bases from J, the gap between germline ends came to 15 bases. This CDR3 is 15 amino acids long. Germline CDR1 SEHNR, CDR2 FQNEAQ (reference sequence). As DNA, the CDR3 is TGTGCCAGCAGCTTTGACAGAATCCAAGGAGATACGCAGTATTTT. Amino acid sequence: CASSFDRIQGDTQYF.

A note on this clone: Distinct nucleotide sequences in the sample also encode this CDR3. The CDR3 DNA reads as TGCGCCAGCAGCTTGGTTGGGACAAGGGGGGAGACCCAGTACTTC. It codes for CASSLVGTRGETQYF. The V and J genes are TRBV5-1 and TRBJ2-5; D is perhaps TRBD1 (6 bases). This CDR3 has 15 amino acids. The germline gives CDR1 SGHRS, CDR2 YFSETQ. The V gene lost 0 bases and the J gene lost 5 bases, with 14 bases spanning the gap. Variable domain in full (rest from reference TRBV5-1 and TRBJ2-5): KAGVTQTPRYLIKTRGQQVTLSCSPISGHRSVSWYQQTPGQGLQFLFEYFSETQRNKGNFPGRFSGRQFSNSRSEMNVSTLELGDSALYLCASSLVGTRGETQYFGPGTRLLVL.